In this sample, the clone carrying this T cell receptor (beta chain) turned up once. The target antigen is unknown. The table came from immunoSEQ multiplex PCR; TCRdb's copy has only in-frame clones and leaves some out. The sample holds some 19,000 clones, 75% to 95% seen once. These data are taken from a study of T cells in localized non-small cell lung cancer. Study results and caveats: Adjacent lung was found to contain a median approximately 62 of the top 100 tumor clones. There was higher T cell clonality in uninvolved adjacent lung than in tumor, and it was highest there.

Trimming at V came to 3 bases and at J to 4 bases, leaving 12 bases not matched to a gene. Germline CDR1 reads MDHEN; CDR2 reads SYDVKM. This CDR3 region has 19 residues. The sequence was obtained from a male donor at least 60 years old with stage I squamous cell lung carcinoma. The rearrangement joins TRBV28 to TRBJ2-2, with 12 bases lining up with TRBD2. This specimen was peripheral blood, taken before any cancer treatment. The CDR3: CASSFLSATSGGSTGELFF. CDR3 DNA: TGTGCCAGCAGTTTTCTCTCGGCGACTAGCGGGGGTTCCACCGGGGAGCTGTTTTTT.